What follows are 18 T cell receptor beta chains derived from one specimen sequenced in a study of T cells after somatic rescue of genetic block. This table comes from immunoSEQ multiplex PCR, and its TCRdb copy is limited to in-frame clones, with some not included. The repertoire consists of about 88,000 clones, with about 87% occurring once and the leading ten covering about 1.5%. Sequenced sample: peripheral blood mononuclear cells (PBMCs). The receptors come from a woman between 18 and 29 years old.

This clone came up once. The chain couples TRBV6-6 to TRBJ2-7; TRBD2 matches at 7 bases. V lost 7 bases, J lost 3 bases, and 9 bases stayed unmatched. The CDR3 is made up of 14 amino acids. The germline CDR1 and CDR2 sequences are MNHNY and SVGAGI (reference sequence). CDR3 nucleotide sequence: TGTGCCAGCAAACGGAGCGGGACCTACTACGAGCAGTACTTC. Its translation: CASKRSGTYYEQYF.

This clone occurred a few times. This chain links TRBV29-1 with TRBJ1-1; D is unclear. The CDR3 sequence is 12 residues long. CDR1 is SQVTM, CDR2 ANQGSEA, per germline. V was shortened by 1 base and J by 5 bases, with 8 bases between the two germline ends. The CDR3 nucleotides are TGCAGCGTTGAAGTGGCGGTTACTGAAGCTTTCTTT. Translated: CSVEVAVTEAFF.

The J gene is TRBJ1-1, the V gene TRBV6-5; 7 bases match TRBD1. Germline V gene lookup returns CDR1 MNHEY and CDR2 SVGAGI. This CDR3 has 14 amino acids. J gave up 0 bases and V 11 bases, and 9 bases lay outside the gene matches. In DNA, the CDR3 is TGTGCCTCTAGACAGGGCGGCATGAACACTGAAGCTTTCTTT. Its protein is CASRQGGMNTEAFF.

V and J are TRBV19 and TRBJ1-1; D is undetermined. The CDR3 runs to 13 residues. V shed 0 bases and J shed 2 bases, with 4 bases lying between them. Germline assignment: CDR1 LNHDA and CDR2 SQIVND (reference sequence). CDR3 coding DNA: TGTGCCAGTAGTATAGAAAGAAACACTGAAGCTTTCTTT. This translates into CASSIERNTEAFF.

V usage is TRBV5-4 and J usage is TRBJ2-4, with D hard to call. The CDR3 has 15 amino acids. The germline CDR1 and CDR2 sequences are SGHNT and YYREEE (reference sequence). The V end was cut by 4 bases, the J end by 0 bases, with 11 bases between. As DNA, the CDR3 is TGTGCCAGCAGCGTAACAAGAGGAGCCAAAAACATTCAGTACTTC. It yields the protein CASSVTRGAKNIQYF. The full variable domain, in which reference TRBV5-4 and TRBJ2-4 provide the parts outside the CDR3, is ETGVTQSPTHLIKTRGQQVTLRCSSQSGHNTVSWYQQALGQGPQFIFQYYREEENGRGNFPPRFSGLQFPNYSSELNVNALELDDSALYLCASSVTRGAKNIQYFGAGTRLSVL.

The V call is TRBV15, the J call TRBJ1-4; tentative D call: TRBD1 (6 bases). CDR1 is LNHNV, CDR2 YYDKDF, per germline (reference sequence). Trimming removed 2 bases from V and 5 bases from J, with 12 bases in between. The CDR3 runs 15 residues. CDR3 protein: CATSRSWDNNEKLFF. The CDR3 bases are TGTGCCACCAGCAGATCCTGGGACAACAATGAAAAACTGTTTTTT.

The chain combines TRBV29-1 with TRBJ1-3, with D possibly matching TRBD1 (5 bases). The ends were cut back, 7 bases at V and 4 bases at J, with 8 bases in the middle. The CDR3 is 11 amino acids. The germline gives CDR1 SQVTM, CDR2 ANQGSEA. The CDR3 DNA follows: TGCAGCGGGGGGGAGGGAAACACCATATATTTT. Translated, it gives CSGGEGNTIYF.

The gene calls are TRBV11-3 and TRBJ2-1; D may match TRBD1 or TRBD2 (5 bases each). The germline V gene encodes CDR1 SGHNT and CDR2 YENEEA. The CDR3 has 17 amino acids. With 1 base removed from V and 7 bases from J, the gap between germline ends came to 20 bases. CDR3 in amino acids: CASSLGGGAGGGNEQFF. The CDR3 nucleotides are TGTGCCAGCAGCTTAGGAGGTGGGGCAGGAGGTGGGAATGAGCAGTTCTTC.

The chain links TRBV7-9 to TRBJ2-7; the match to TRBD2 covers 8 bases. This CDR3 is built from 13 residues. The germline CDR1 and CDR2 sequences are SEHNR and FQNEAQ (reference sequence). Germline trimming cut 9 bases from V and 6 bases from J; bases unmatched to any gene: 10. The CDR3 protein is CASHPGLGGEQYF. CDR3 in DNA: TGTGCCAGTCATCCGGGACTAGGCGGCGAGCAGTACTTC. The full variable domain, with the rest looked up from reference TRBV7-9 and TRBJ2-7, is DTGVSQNPRHKITKRGQNVTFRCDPISEHNRLYWYRQTLGQGPEFLTYFQNEAQLEKSRLLSDRFSAERPKGSFSTLEIQRTEQGDSAMYLCASHPGLGGEQYFGPGTRLTVT.

The CDR3 spells CASSYPGVTYEQYF. Written as DNA, the CDR3 is TGTGCCAGCAGTTACCCCGGGGTAACCTACGAGCAGTACTTC. The chain employs TRBV6-6 and TRBJ2-7, with D maybe TRBD2 (5 bases). Germline CDR1 and CDR2: MNHNY and SVGAGI (reference sequence). CDR3 size: 14 residues. Trimming took 2 bases from V and 2 from J, leaving 10 bases between them.

The V gene is TRBV6-5, the J gene TRBJ1-2; 7 nucleotides agree with TRBD1. V lost 6 bases to trimming and J lost 5 bases; unmatched junction nucleotides: 9. The CDR3 spans 14 residues. Germline assignment: CDR1 MNHEY and CDR2 SVGAGI. The DNA for the CDR3 is TGTGCCAGCAGAGACCGGGACAGATATTATGGCTACACCTTC. Amino acids: CASRDRDRYYGYTF.

This chain connects TRBV15 to TRBJ2-7, with D possibly TRBD1 on 6 matching bases. The V and J ends lost 0 bases and 4 bases respectively, with 7 bases between them. CDR3 length equals 13 residues. Germline V CDR1 and CDR2: LNHNV, YYDKDF (reference sequence). The CDR3 protein is CATSRDQGYEQYF. CDR3 coding DNA: TGTGCCACCAGCAGAGATCAGGGGTACGAGCAGTACTTC. Complete variable domain (other parts from reference TRBV15 and TRBJ2-7): DAMVIQNPRYQVTQFGKPVTLSCSQTLNHNVMYWYQQKSSQAPKLLFHYYDKDFNNEADTPDNFQSRRPNTSFCFLDIRSPGLGDTAMYLCATSRDQGYEQYFGPGTRLTVT.

The chain is built from TRBV5-1 and TRBJ1-1, with 7 positions matching TRBD1. This CDR3 region has 14 residues. Per the germline V gene, CDR1 is SGHRS and CDR2 is YFSETQ. The trim removed 4 bases at V and 1 base at J, leaving 4 bases unmatched. CDR3 bases: TGCGCCAGCAGCAAGGGACAGCCGAACACTGAAGCTTTCTTT. It codes for CASSKGQPNTEAFF.

V gene TRBV11-2 combines with J gene TRBJ2-1, with TRBD2 as a possible D gene (6 bases). Trimming took 5 bases from V and 4 from J, leaving 15 bases between them. Germline lookup yields CDR1 SGHAT and CDR2 FQNNGV. CDR3 length: 15 residues. CDR3 nucleotide sequence: TGTGCCAGCAGCCTTCCCCGGAGCGGGTACAATGAGCAGTTCTTC. Protein product: CASSLPRSGYNEQFF.

This clone has just one count. This chain joins TRBV9 and TRBJ1-2; D call uncertain. Germline CDR1 reads SGDLS; CDR2 reads YYNGEE. V was cut by 0 bases and J by 2 bases, with 17 bases left in between. This CDR3 has 17 residues. CDR3 sequence reads: CASSVAPGDGRNYGYTF. The CDR3 region has the DNA TGTGCCAGCAGCGTAGCTCCAGGAGACGGGAGAAACTATGGCTACACCTTC. Full variable domain (rest looked up from reference TRBV9 and TRBJ1-2): DSGVTQTPKHLITATGQRVTLRCSPRSGDLSVYWYQQSLDQGLQFLIQYYNGEERAKGNILERFSAQQFPDLHSELNLSSLELGDSALYFCASSVAPGDGRNYGYTFGSGTRLTVV.

The chain recombines TRBV2 with TRBJ1-2; weak D call: TRBD1 (6 bases). Trimming took off 4 bases at V and 4 bases at J, with 16 bases between the two ends. The CDR3 has 15 residues. CDR1 SNHLY and CDR2 FYNNEI come from the germline V gene. CDR3 in DNA: TGTGCCAGCAGTGCCACAGGGATGCCTACCTATGGCTACACCTTC. It translates to CASSATGMPTYGYTF. Combining the CDR3 with reference TRBV2 and TRBJ1-2 gives the whole variable domain EPEVTQTPSHQVTQMGQEVILRCVPISNHLYFYWYRQILGQKVEFLVSFYNNEISEKSEIFDDQFSVERPDGSNFTLKIRSTKLEDSAMYFCASSATGMPTYGYTFGSGTRLTVV.

The gene calls are TRBV5-1 and TRBJ2-3; 7 nucleotides agree with TRBD2. The CDR3 consists of 17 residues. Per germline, CDR1 SGHRS and CDR2 YFSETQ. J was trimmed by 4 bases and V by 0 bases; bases with no gene match: 11. CDR3 amino acids: CASSLGRAGVGPDTQYF. The CDR3 DNA follows: TGCGCCAGCAGCTTGGGGAGGGCGGGAGTCGGGCCAGATACGCAGTATTTT.

The CDR3 reads CASSIYRTGGAYEQYF. CDR3 coding DNA: TGTGCCAGTAGTATATATAGGACAGGGGGGGCCTACGAGCAGTACTTC. This sequence joins TRBV19 and TRBJ2-7; TRBD1 aligns across 10 bases. CDR1 LNHDA and CDR2 SQIVND come from the germline V gene (reference sequence). This CDR3 comprises 16 residues. V lost 2 bases and J lost 2; bases outside the gene matches: 6.